The T cell receptor (beta chain) under discussion was sequenced for a study of shared clonotypes between healthy human individuals. Points from the study as a whole: Blood was the only sampled material, and tissue repertoires likely differ.

This table comes from immunoSEQ multiplex PCR, and its TCRdb copy is limited to in-frame clones, with some not included. Of fewer than 3 million clones in the sample, roughly 92% were seen once. Germline V gene sequence: CDR1 WSHSY, CDR2 SAAADI. This CDR3 has 13 residues. Trimming took 2 bases from V and 4 from J, leaving 6 bases between them. With regard to this clone: What it binds is not known.

The sequencing input was naive CD4+ T cells from PBMCs. Subset specified: CD45RA+ positively selected. This rearrangement joins TRBV10-2 to TRBJ1-5; D remains ambiguous. The sequence came from a man aged 18 to 30 in good health. Some clones in this sample may be carry-over from other donors' samples. The CDR3: CASSEQLNQPQHF. CDR3 nucleotide sequence: TGCGCCAGCAGTGAGCAGCTAAATCAGCCCCAGCATTTT.